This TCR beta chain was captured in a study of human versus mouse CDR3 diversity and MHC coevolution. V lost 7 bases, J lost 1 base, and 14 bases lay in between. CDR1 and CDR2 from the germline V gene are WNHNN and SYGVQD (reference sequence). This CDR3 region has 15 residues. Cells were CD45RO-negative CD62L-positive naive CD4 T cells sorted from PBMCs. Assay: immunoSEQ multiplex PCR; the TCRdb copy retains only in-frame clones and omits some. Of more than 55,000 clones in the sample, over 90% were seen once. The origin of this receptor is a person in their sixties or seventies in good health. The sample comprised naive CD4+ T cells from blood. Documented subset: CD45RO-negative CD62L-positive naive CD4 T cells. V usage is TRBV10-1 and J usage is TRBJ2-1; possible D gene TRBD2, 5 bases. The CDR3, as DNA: TGCGCCAGCACCCACGGGGTGGGGTCCTACAATGAGCAGTTCTTC. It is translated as CASTHGVGSYNEQFF.